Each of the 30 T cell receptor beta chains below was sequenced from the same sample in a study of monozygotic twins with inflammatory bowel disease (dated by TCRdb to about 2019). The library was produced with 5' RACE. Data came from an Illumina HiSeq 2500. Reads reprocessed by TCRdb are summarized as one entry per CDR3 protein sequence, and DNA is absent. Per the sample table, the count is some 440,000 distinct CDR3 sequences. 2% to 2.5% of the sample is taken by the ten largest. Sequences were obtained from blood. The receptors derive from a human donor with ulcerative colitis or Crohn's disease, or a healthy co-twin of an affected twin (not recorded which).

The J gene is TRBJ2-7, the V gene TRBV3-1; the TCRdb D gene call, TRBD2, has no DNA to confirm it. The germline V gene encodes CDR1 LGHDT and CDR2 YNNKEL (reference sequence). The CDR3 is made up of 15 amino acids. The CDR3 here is CASSPPGLAGAEQYF.

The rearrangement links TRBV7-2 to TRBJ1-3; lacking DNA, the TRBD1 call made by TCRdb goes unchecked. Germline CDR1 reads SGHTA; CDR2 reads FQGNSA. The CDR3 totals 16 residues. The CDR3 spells CASSTDRLDSGNTIYF.

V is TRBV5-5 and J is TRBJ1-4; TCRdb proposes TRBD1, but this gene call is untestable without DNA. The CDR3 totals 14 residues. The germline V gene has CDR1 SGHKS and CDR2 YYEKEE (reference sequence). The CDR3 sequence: CASSRGTGGEKLFF.

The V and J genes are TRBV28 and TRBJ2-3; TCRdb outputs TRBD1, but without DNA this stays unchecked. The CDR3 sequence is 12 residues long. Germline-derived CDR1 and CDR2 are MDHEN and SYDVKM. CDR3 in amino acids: CASGTITDTQYF.

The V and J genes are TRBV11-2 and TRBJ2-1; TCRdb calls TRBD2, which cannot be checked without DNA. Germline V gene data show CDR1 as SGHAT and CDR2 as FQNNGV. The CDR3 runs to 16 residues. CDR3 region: CASSFGLADSYNEQFF. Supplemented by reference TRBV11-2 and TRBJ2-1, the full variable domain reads EAGVAQSPRYKIIEKRQSVAFWCNPISGHATLYWYQQILGQGPKLLIQFQNNGVVDDSQLPKDRFSAERLKGVDSTLKIQPAKLEDSAVYLCASSFGLADSYNEQFFGPGTRLTVL.

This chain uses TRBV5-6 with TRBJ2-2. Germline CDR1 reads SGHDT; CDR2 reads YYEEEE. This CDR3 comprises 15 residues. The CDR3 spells CASSLSDVNTGELFF.

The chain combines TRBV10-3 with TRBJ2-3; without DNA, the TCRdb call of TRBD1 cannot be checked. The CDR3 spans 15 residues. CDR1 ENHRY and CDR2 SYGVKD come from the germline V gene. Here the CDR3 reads CAIGGAGVSTDTQYF.

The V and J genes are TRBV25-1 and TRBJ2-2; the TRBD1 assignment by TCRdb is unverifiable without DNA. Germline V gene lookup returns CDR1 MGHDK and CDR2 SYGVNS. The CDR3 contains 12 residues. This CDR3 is CASRGDTGELFF.

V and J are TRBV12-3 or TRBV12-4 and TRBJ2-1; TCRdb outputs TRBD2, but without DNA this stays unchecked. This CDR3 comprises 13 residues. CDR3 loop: CASSFTLIREQFF.

CDR3 protein: CAISSNGYEQYF. The chain joins TRBV10-3 to TRBJ2-7. CDR1 ENHRY and CDR2 SYGVKD come from the germline V gene. The CDR3 consists of 12 residues.

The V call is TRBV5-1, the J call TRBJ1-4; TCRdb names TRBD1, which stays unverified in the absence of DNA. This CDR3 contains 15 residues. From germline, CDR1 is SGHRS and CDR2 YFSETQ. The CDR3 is CASSLRGQGREKLFF.

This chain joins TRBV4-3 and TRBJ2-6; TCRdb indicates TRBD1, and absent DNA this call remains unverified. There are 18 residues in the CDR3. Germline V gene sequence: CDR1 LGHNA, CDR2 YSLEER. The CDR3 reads CASRPGSRSSSGANVLTF.

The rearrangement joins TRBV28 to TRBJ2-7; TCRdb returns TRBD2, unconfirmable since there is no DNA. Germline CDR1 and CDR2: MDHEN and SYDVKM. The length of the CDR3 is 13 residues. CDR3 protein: CASSLLVHYEQYF.

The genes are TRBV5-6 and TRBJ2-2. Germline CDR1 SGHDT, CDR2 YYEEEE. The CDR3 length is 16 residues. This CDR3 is CASSIFSFGNTGELFF. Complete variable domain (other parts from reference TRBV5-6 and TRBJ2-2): DAGVTQSPTHLIKTRGQQVTLRCSPKSGHDTVSWYQQALGQGPQFIFQYYEEEERQRGNFPDRFSGHQFPNYSSELNVNALLLGDSALYLCASSIFSFGNTGELFFGEGSRLTVL.

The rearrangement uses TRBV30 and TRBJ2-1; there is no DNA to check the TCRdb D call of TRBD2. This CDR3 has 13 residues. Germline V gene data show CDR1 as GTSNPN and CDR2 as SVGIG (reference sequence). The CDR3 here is CAWSRGLGEAQFF.

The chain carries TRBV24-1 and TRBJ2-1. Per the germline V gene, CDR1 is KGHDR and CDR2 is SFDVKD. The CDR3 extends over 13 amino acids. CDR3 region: CATSDGLYNEQFF.

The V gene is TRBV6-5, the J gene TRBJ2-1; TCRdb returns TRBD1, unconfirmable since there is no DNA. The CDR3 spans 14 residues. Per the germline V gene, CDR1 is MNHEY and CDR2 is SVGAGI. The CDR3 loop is CASSLGGEGNEQFF.

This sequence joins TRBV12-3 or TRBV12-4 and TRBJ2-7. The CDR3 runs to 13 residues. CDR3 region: CASSFRRSYEQYF.

The chain's CDR3 is CASREAGWRETQYF. The rearrangement uses TRBV27 and TRBJ2-5; TCRdb lists TRBD2, though no DNA is available to test this call. This CDR3 spans 14 amino acids. Germline-derived CDR1 and CDR2 are MNHEY and SMNVEV (reference sequence).

Here the CDR3 reads CASSPAGGTEQYF. This sequence joins TRBV7-3 and TRBJ2-7; the TCRdb D gene call, TRBD2, has no DNA to confirm it. This CDR3 region has 13 residues. Germline loops: CDR1 SGHTA, CDR2 FQGTGA.

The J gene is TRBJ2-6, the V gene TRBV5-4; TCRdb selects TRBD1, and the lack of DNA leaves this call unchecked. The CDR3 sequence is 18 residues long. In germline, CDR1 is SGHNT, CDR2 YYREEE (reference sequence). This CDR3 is CASSPRGTGNSGANVLTF.

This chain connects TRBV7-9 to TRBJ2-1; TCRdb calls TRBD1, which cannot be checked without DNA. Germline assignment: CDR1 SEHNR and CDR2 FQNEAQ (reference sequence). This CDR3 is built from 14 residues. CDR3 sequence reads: CASSLSGAYNEQFF.

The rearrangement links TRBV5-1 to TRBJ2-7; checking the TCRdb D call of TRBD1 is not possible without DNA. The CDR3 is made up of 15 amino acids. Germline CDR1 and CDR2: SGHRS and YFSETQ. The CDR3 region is CASSSRGQGANEQYF.

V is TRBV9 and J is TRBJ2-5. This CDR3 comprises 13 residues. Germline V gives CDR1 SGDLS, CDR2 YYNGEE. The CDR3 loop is CASSVGELETQYF.

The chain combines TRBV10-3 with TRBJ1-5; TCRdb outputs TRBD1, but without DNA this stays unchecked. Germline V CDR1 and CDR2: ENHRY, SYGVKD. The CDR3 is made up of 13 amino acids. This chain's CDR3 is CAINGTGCGPQHF.

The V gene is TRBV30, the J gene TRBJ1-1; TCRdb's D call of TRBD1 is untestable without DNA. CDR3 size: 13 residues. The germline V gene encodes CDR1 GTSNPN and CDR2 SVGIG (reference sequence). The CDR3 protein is CAWSGTGTTEAFF.

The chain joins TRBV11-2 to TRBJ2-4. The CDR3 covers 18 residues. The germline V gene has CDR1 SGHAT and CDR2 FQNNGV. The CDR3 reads CASSLSWAGGLAKNIQYF.

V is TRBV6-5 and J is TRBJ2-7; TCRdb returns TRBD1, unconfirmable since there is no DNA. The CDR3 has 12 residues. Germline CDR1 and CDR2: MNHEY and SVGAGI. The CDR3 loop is CASSPEGAEQYF.

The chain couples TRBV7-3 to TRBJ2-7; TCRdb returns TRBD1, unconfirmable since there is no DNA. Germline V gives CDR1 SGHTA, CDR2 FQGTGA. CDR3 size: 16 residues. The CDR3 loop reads CASSSPGDSASYEQYF.

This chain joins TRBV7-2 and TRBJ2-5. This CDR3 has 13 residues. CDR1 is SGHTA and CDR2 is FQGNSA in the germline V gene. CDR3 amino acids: CASSFGQTETQYF.